The 26 T cell receptor beta chains reported below all come from one sample, sequenced in a study of early T cells in non-severe SARS-CoV-2 infection. One entry per CDR3 protein, called by TCRdb with MiXCR from the 5' RACE reads. The sample shows approximately 69,000 distinct CDR3 sequences, 12% of them seen only once. Specimen: whole blood. These receptors were collected from an adult who was a healthcare worker with PCR-confirmed SARS-CoV-2 infection or an uninfected control (not recorded which).

About this clonotype: A clone one base away is much larger, so this may be a read error. The gene calls are TRBV27 and TRBJ1-1, with D hard to call. Trimming took 11 bases from V and 4 from J, leaving 20 bases between them. The CDR3 spans 14 residues. Germline CDR1 and CDR2: MNHEY and SMNVEV (reference sequence). The CDR3 bases are TGTGCCTGCAAGACCCCGAGCCGGTCCACTGAAGCTTTCTTT. As protein: CACKTPSRSTEAFF.

Many counts were recorded for this clonotype. The J gene is TRBJ1-2, the V gene TRBV18; D unclear. The CDR3 spans 14 residues. Germline V CDR1 and CDR2: KGHSH, LQKENI. V lost 0 bases to trimming and J lost 4 bases, with 9 bases between them. The chain's CDR3 is CASSPPGRGYGYTF. The CDR3 DNA follows: TGTGCCAGCTCACCACCTGGGAGAGGCTATGGCTACACCTTC.

This clonotype was counted a few times. The chain employs TRBV18 and TRBJ2-7; 9 nucleotides line up with TRBD1. V was pared by 0 bases and J by 3 bases, with 9 bases of the junction left unmatched. The CDR3 contains 17 residues. In germline, CDR1 is KGHSH, CDR2 LQKENI. The CDR3: CASSPPRRTGGSYEQYF. CDR3 sequence (DNA): TGTGCCAGCTCACCACCGAGAAGAACAGGGGGCAGCTACGAGCAGTACTTC.

This clonotype was found a few times. The rearrangement links TRBV18 to TRBJ1-3; D perhaps matches TRBD1 (6 bases). The germline V gene has CDR1 KGHSH and CDR2 LQKENI. The CDR3 length is 15 residues. Trimming removed 0 bases from V and 3 bases from J, with 9 bases in between. This CDR3 reads CASSPPGGGGNTIYF. The CDR3 nucleotides are TGTGCCAGCTCACCACCTGGAGGGGGTGGAAACACCATATATTTT.

This rearrangement joins TRBV20-1 to TRBJ1-2, with D maybe TRBD1 (6 bases). With 6 bases removed from V and 8 bases from J, the gap between germline ends came to 10 bases. This CDR3 region has 10 residues. Germline CDR1 reads DFQATT; CDR2 reads SNEGSKA (reference sequence). CDR3 nucleotide sequence: TGCAGTGCCAGGGGTTTAGGCTACACCTTC. Residues: CSARGLGYTF.

The chain joins TRBV18 to TRBJ2-1; D perhaps matches TRBD2 (5 bases). The germline CDR1 and CDR2 sequences are KGHSH and LQKENI. V dropped 5 bases and J dropped 6 bases, with 14 bases sitting between them. The CDR3 sequence is 14 residues long. For the CDR3, the DNA is TGTGCCAGCTCAGATCGGACTGCCGCCAATGAGCAGTTCTTC. Translated, it gives CASSDRTAANEQFF.

This clonotype showed up many times. V usage is TRBV14 and J usage is TRBJ1-6; D possibly corresponds to TRBD1 (5 bases). Germline CDR1 and CDR2: SGHDN and FVKESK. The ends were cut back, 3 bases at V and 7 bases at J, with 10 bases in the middle. The CDR3 consists of 14 residues. CDR3 residues: CASSQGRQNSPLHF. The CDR3 region has the DNA TGTGCCAGCAGCCAGGGAAGACAGAATTCACCCCTCCACTTT.

This chain links TRBV20-1 with TRBJ2-2; the D gene is possibly TRBD2 (5 bases). With 0 bases removed from V and 3 bases from J, the gap between germline ends came to 11 bases. This CDR3 contains 15 residues. From germline, CDR1 is DFQATT and CDR2 SNEGSKA (reference sequence). The CDR3 here is CSARDQRRDTGELFF. The CDR3 coding sequence is TGCAGTGCTAGAGATCAGCGGAGAGACACCGGGGAGCTGTTTTTT.

This clonotype was picked up a small number of times. The chain recombines TRBV28 with TRBJ2-3; 11 bases align to TRBD1. The CDR3 spans 16 residues. V was pared by 5 bases and J by 3 bases, with 7 bases of the junction left unmatched. The germline CDR1 and CDR2 sequences are MDHEN and SYDVKM. CDR3 region: CASSILGTGGTDTQYF. CDR3 DNA: TGTGCCAGCAGTATTCTCGGGACAGGGGGAACAGATACGCAGTATTTT.

This chain joins TRBV6-5 and TRBJ2-1, with 11 bases lining up with TRBD2. CDR1 MNHEY and CDR2 SVGAGI come from the germline V gene. V lost 2 bases and J lost 6; bases outside the gene matches: 6. The CDR3 length is 16 residues. As DNA, the CDR3 is TGTGCCAGCAGTTACGGCCTAGCGGGAGGTTTCAATGAGCAGTTCTTC. Translation: CASSYGLAGGFNEQFF.

This clonotype has ten or more counts. The chain joins TRBV19 to TRBJ2-6; D is perhaps TRBD1 (6 bases). The germline CDR1 and CDR2 sequences are LNHDA and SQIVND (reference sequence). CDR3 size: 14 residues. Trimming removed 7 bases from V and 3 bases from J, with 10 bases in between. CDR3 loop: CASTDRFGANVLTF. CDR3 in DNA: TGTGCCAGTACCGACAGGTTTGGGGCCAACGTCCTGACTTTC.

The rearrangement joins TRBV11-3 to TRBJ2-2; 9 nucleotides line up with TRBD1. This CDR3 spans 16 amino acids. Per the germline V gene, CDR1 is SGHNT and CDR2 is YENEEA. V shed 1 base and J 5 bases; nucleotides not matched to a gene: 5. The CDR3 protein is CASSLGGQGMTGELFF. The CDR3 nucleotides read TGTGCCAGCAGCTTAGGGGGACAGGGAATGACCGGGGAGCTGTTTTTT.

At least ten counts were recorded for this clonotype. The genes are TRBV3-1 and TRBJ2-3, with 7 bases fitting TRBD1. Trimming took 4 bases from V and 5 from J; bases not matched to a gene: 6. The CDR3 has 14 residues. The V gene's germline CDR1 is LGHDT and CDR2 YNNKEL (reference sequence). This CDR3 is CASSPTGLGDTQYF. The CDR3 DNA sequence: TGTGCCAGCAGCCCGACAGGGTTGGGAGATACGCAGTATTTT.

This clonotype appeared many times. V is TRBV30 and J is TRBJ1-5; TRBD1 might be the D (6 bases). From germline, CDR1 is GTSNPN and CDR2 SVGIG (reference sequence). Trimming took 4 bases from V and 1 from J, leaving 17 bases between them. The CDR3 spans 16 residues. As DNA, the CDR3 is TGTGCCTGGACCCCAAGGGGGGGGCCGAGCAATCAGCCCCAGCATTTT. Protein: CAWTPRGGPSNQPQHF. Looking up the rest from reference TRBV30 and TRBJ1-5 gives the full variable domain: SQTIHQWPATLVQPVGSPLSLECTVEGTSNPNLYWYRQAAGRGLQLLFYSVGIGQISSEVPQNLSASRPQDRQFILSSKKLLLSDSGFYLCAWTPRGGPSNQPQHFGDGTRLSIL.

This clonotype was observed at least ten times. This chain links TRBV2 with TRBJ2-1; D perhaps matches TRBD1 (6 bases). The CDR3 totals 14 residues. Germline V lookup: CDR1 SNHLY, CDR2 FYNNEI. The germline V and J ends were trimmed by 2 bases and 3 bases, with 8 bases remaining between them. The CDR3, as DNA: TGTGCCAGCAGTGAAAGGGGGAGCTACAATGAGCAGTTCTTC. It translates to CASSERGSYNEQFF.

The chain combines TRBV20-1 with TRBJ2-5; 13 nucleotides match TRBD2. Germline CDR1 and CDR2: DFQATT and SNEGSKA (reference sequence). J gave up 7 bases and V 8 bases, and 10 bases lay outside the gene matches. The length of the CDR3 is 14 residues. The CDR3 here is CSSKLAGGPGTQYF. Written as DNA, the CDR3 is TGCAGTTCTAAACTAGCGGGAGGGCCCGGGACCCAGTACTTC.

This clonotype was detected ten times or more. The J gene is TRBJ2-5, the V gene TRBV6-1, with 12 bases fitting TRBD2. The CDR3 has 17 amino acids. Germline lookup yields CDR1 MNHNS and CDR2 SASEGT. The V gene end was trimmed by 9 bases and the J gene end by 0 bases; junction bases not matched to a gene: 11. The CDR3 nucleotides read TGTGCCAGTTGCAAGGGACTAGCGGGCATGTACCAAGAGACCCAGTACTTC. Its translation is CASCKGLAGMYQETQYF.

J is TRBJ2-2 and V is TRBV20-1; 9 bases align to TRBD2. V trimming: 3 bases; J trimming: 4 bases; junction bases outside the gene matches: 6. This CDR3 region has 15 residues. CDR1 DFQATT and CDR2 SNEGSKA come from the germline V gene (reference sequence). The CDR3 nucleotides are TGCAGTGCTAGTCCGGGACTAGCTTTCACCGGGGAGCTGTTTTTT. It codes for CSASPGLAFTGELFF.

There are many counts of this clonotype. The CDR3, as DNA: TGTGCCAGCAGCGTAGCCGGGTCCACTGAAGCTTTCTTT. This sequence encodes CASSVAGSTEAFF. This chain joins TRBV9 and TRBJ1-1; D not certain. Trimming removed 0 bases from V and 4 bases from J, with 7 bases in between. CDR1 and CDR2 (germline): SGDLS, YYNGEE. The CDR3 runs to 13 residues.

The chain uses TRBV12-5 and TRBJ1-2, with 7 bases lining up with TRBD1. There are 13 residues in the CDR3. Looked up from germline, CDR1 is LGHNT and CDR2 is FRNRAP. V shed 8 bases, J shed 0 bases, and the junction held 3 bases outside the gene matches. CDR3 nucleotide sequence: TGTGCTAGTTCACAGGGGACTAACTATGGCTACACCTTC. Amino acid sequence: CASSQGTNYGYTF.

Only a few counts were recorded for this clonotype. The chain uses TRBV24-1 and TRBJ2-2, with a possible D match to TRBD1 (6 bases). Trimming took 5 bases from V and 0 from J, leaving 15 bases between them. The CDR3 covers 17 residues. Germline-derived CDR1 and CDR2 are KGHDR and SFDVKD. The CDR3 sequence is CATSAPLRGSNTGELFF. The DNA of the CDR3 is TGTGCCACCAGTGCCCCCCTCAGGGGTTCGAACACCGGGGAGCTGTTTTTT.

The chain uses TRBV6-1 and TRBJ1-6; no clear D gene. Deletions cut 8 bases from V and 9 bases from J, with 14 bases between. Germline lookup yields CDR1 MNHNS and CDR2 SASEGT. The CDR3 extends over 13 amino acids. CDR3 loop: CASGGVEISPLHF. The CDR3 DNA is TGTGCCAGCGGTGGCGTGGAAATTTCACCCCTCCACTTT.

This clonotype was observed at least ten times. The J gene is TRBJ2-7, the V gene TRBV7-2, with a possible D match to TRBD2 (5 bases). This CDR3 has 14 residues. V was trimmed by 1 base and J by 2 bases, leaving 9 bases between them. Germline CDR1 is SGHTA and CDR2 is FQGNSA. In DNA form, the CDR3 reads TGTGCCAGCAGCTTAGGGCTCGGGGCCTACGAGCAGTACTTC. Protein product: CASSLGLGAYEQYF.

The rearrangement uses TRBV20-1 and TRBJ1-5; D is unclear. Germline V gene data show CDR1 as DFQATT and CDR2 as SNEGSKA (reference sequence). The CDR3 length is 12 residues. The CDR3 region has the DNA TGCAGCGTCCGGCGGGGAAATCAGCCCCAGCATTTT. This gives the protein CSVRRGNQPQHF.

This clonotype was detected ten times or more. The chain combines TRBV19 with TRBJ2-2; 7 bases map to TRBD1. There are 16 residues in the CDR3. CDR1 LNHDA and CDR2 SQIVND come from the germline V gene (reference sequence). With V trimmed by 6 bases and J by 7 bases, 14 bases remained unmatched. CDR3 nucleotides: TGTGCCAGTAGGAGGGGGACAGAGAGGACGGGCGGGGAGCTGTTTTTT. This encodes CASRRGTERTGGELFF.

The table lists this clonotype with a few counts. The chain carries TRBV7-9 and TRBJ2-7, with D perhaps given as TRBD1 or TRBD2 (5 bases each). CDR3 length equals 14 residues. V gave up 4 bases and J gave up 5 bases, with 15 bases separating them. Germline V lookup: CDR1 SEHNR, CDR2 FQNEAQ (reference sequence). The CDR3 DNA follows: TGTGCCAGCAGCTATTTGGGACGGGAAGACGAGCAGTACTTC. Its protein is CASSYLGREDEQYF.